This T cell receptor (beta chain) was retrieved from a study of blood T cells in healthy people across ages (dated by TCRdb to between 2015 and 2017). Context from the whole study: In model experiments, roughly one uniquely barcoded TCR beta cDNA molecule per two T cells was captured by template switching. Age-related changes in TCR beta repertoire diversity were measured in the study by deep sequencing normalized with unique cDNA molecular identifiers. Four age groups were formed from the donors: young (average about 17 years), middle-aged (less than 40), aged (62) and long-lived (around 82). To avoid experimental bias, donors of different ages were spread randomly across the sequencing lanes. Two additional independent replicas of 1 million unique cDNA reads from the same blood draw were analyzed for two donors (one aged 18 to 30 and one aged 80 or older). Summary of the overall study and its limitations: Conclusive comparison of naive and antigen-experienced compartments was prevented by the profiling of bulk unsorted PBMCs. As age increased, observed TCR beta diversity per million T cells dropped in a roughly linear way, and a significant reduction was already evident by age 40. Because the CMV infection status of the donors was unknown, age-related changes in expanded clonotypes may potentially have been confounded. Estimates of total diversity based on one million sequenced T cells were regarded as lower bounds and as underestimates. Compared with the aged group, more naive CD4+ T cells, fewer expanded clones and increased TCR diversity were shown by the long-lived group, suggesting age selection. Observed TCR beta diversity correlated strongly with the percentage of naive T cells measured by flow cytometry.

The CDR3 holds 13 amino acids from the cysteine to the phenylalanine. The CDR3 DNA has 39 bases and is translated from base 1. The germline V gene (reference sequence) specifies DFQATT as CDR1 and SNEGSKA as CDR2. The V and J ends are trimmed by 3 bases and 5 bases, leaving 13 bases between them. The receptor library was made with 5' RACE. Sequenced using an Illumina HiSeq 2500. A second PCR of about 6 to 11 cycles was performed with a sample-barcoded 5' primer and a J-beta primer mix. Each TCR beta cDNA molecule received a unique molecular identifier from a template-switch 5' adaptor carrying 12 random nucleotides. At least 2.5 million CDR3-containing paired-end reads were obtained from each sample. First-strand cDNA was synthesized from all RNA with the Mint cDNA synthesis kit, primed by a TRBC-specific oligonucleotide. Following uracil-DNA glycosylase treatment, all cDNA underwent a first 18-cycle PCR with the universal primers M1SS and BC2_uni_R. The paper's processing steps were these. For normalization, 1 million high-quality reads were randomly selected from each sample, with every read carrying a distinct molecular identifier. Instead of being binned into consensus sequences, reads with shared molecular identifiers were discarded. MiTCR, run with a Q25 quality threshold and the strictest error-elimination algorithm, handled CDR3 identification, clonotype clustering and error correction. A nonparametric unseen species model with Euler transformation was used to estimate lower-bound total TCR beta diversity. The raw public reads went through TCRdb reprocessing: fastp at Q25, MiXCR clone calling, in-frame beta chains kept. Rows are combined by CDR3 protein, so each entry shows the most common genes and DNA. The V and J calls here are based on TCRdb, not the publication. The sample records about 680,000 distinct CDR3 sequences, around 48% of which are singletons. The ten most abundant clones make up around a third of the sample.

The 35 to 40 donors, aged about 6 to 95 years, were systemically healthy Caucasian individuals from Russia. Each donor gave approximately 10 milliliters of peripheral blood, collected into EDTA-treated Vacutainer tubes. Ficoll-Paque density-gradient centrifugation was used to isolate PBMCs, with at least 6 million obtained per sample. Trizol reagent was used to extract total RNA from PBMCs, with at least 6 micrograms per sample. The percentages of naive CD45RAhigh/CD27high T cells were determined by flow cytometry on a PBMC aliquot from every donor. As for this clonotype: Its antigen has not been determined. No much larger clonotype is one base removed from it; base qualities were not supplied.

The chain links TRBV20-1 with TRBJ1-2, with the D gene not confidently named. The TCR originated in a woman aged 60 to 75 in good health. The specimen sequenced was blood. For the CDR3, the sequence is CSASHPGGYGYTF. The DNA sequence is as follows: TGCAGTGCTAGTCACCCAGGAGGGTATGGCTACACCTTC.